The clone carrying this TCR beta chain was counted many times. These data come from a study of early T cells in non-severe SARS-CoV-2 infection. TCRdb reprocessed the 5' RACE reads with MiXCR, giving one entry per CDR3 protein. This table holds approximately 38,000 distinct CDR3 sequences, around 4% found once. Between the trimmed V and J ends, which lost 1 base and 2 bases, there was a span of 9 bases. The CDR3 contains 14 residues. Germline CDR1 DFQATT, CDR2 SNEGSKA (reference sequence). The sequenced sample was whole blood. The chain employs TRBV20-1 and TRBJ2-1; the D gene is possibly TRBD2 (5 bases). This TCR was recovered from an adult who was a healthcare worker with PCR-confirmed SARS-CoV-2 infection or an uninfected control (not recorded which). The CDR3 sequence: CSARVPSTYNEQFF. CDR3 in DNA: TGCAGTGCTAGAGTCCCTAGCACCTACAATGAGCAGTTCTTC.